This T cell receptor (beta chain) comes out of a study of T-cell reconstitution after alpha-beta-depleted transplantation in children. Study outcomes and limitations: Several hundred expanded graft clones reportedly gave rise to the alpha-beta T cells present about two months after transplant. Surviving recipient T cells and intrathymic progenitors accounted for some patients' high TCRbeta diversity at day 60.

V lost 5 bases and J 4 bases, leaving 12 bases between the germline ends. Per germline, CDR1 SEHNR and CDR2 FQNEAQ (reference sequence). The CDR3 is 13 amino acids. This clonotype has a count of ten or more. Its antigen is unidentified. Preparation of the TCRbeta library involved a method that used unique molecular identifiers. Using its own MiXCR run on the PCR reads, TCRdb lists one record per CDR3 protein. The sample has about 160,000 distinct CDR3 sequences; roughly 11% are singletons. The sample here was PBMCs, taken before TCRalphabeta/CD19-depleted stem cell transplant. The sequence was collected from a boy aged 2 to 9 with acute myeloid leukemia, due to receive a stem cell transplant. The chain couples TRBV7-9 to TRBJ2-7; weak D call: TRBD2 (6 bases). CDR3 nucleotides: TGTGCCAGCAGCCCCCCGGAGGGGTACGAGCAGTACTTC. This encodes CASSPPEGYEQYF.